This T cell receptor (beta chain) emerged from a study of cytomegalovirus exposure and HLA in healthy donors. The overall study: From donors who were HLA-typed, an early data release held around 85 million unique TCRs.

Overall study findings and caveats: Most TCR sequences were seen very rarely across donors, but some public TCRs occurred in many. Analysis was carried out at a later point, and it linked a missense DCLRE1C variant to TCR beta V- and J-gene trimming.

The CDR3 length is 14 residues. The J segment lost 2 bases and the V segment lost 6 bases, leaving 6 bases of the junction unmatched. CDR1 is SQVTM and CDR2 is ANQGSEA in the germline V gene. To note about this clone: The antigen is unknown.

The PCR was carried out with 60 Vbeta primers and 13 Jbeta primers. Methods used by the authors: Later reanalysis found 80 million or so unique TCR beta chains, some 10 million of them shared. The data were produced by immunoSEQ multiplex PCR, yet TCRdb's version contains in-frame clones alone and is incomplete. D and trimming come from the DNA, and the V and J calls and clone size come from that table. The data hold about 140,000 clones, with around 75% observed a single time. V and J are TRBV29-1 and TRBJ2-3; 9 bases are a match to TRBD2. The receptor was derived from a female donor in good health and CMV-seronegative. Sequencing was performed on PBMCs. CDR3 DNA: TGCAGCGTCTCGGGACTAGCCTTCACAGATACGCAGTATTTT. Translated: CSVSGLAFTDTQYF.